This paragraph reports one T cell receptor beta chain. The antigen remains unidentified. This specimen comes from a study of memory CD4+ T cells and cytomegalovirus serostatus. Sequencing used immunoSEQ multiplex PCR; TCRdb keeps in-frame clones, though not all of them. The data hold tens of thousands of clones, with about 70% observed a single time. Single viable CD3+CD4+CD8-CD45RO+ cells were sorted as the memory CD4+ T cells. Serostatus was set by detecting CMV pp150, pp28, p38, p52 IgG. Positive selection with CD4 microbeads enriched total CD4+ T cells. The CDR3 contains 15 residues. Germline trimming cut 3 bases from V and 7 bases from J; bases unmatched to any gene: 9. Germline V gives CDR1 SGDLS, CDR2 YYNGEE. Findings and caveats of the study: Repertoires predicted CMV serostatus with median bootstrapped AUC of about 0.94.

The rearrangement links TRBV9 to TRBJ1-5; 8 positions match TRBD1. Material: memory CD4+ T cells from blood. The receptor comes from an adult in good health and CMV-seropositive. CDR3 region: CASSASDRGGQPQHF. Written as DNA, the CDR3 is TGTGCCAGCAGCGCATCAGACAGGGGCGGGCAGCCCCAGCATTTT.